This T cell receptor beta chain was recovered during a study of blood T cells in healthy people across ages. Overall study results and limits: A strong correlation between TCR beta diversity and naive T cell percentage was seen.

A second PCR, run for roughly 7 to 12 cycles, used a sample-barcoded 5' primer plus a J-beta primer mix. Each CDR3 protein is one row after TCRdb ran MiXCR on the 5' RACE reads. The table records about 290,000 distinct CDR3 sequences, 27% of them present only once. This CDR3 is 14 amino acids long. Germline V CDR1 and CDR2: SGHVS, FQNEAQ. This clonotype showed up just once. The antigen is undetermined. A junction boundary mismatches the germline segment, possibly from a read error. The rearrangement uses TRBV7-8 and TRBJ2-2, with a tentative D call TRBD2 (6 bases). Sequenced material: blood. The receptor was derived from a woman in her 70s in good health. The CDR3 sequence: CASSLAHLGGEMFF. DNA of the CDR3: TGTGCCAGCAGCTTGGCTCACTTGGGCGGGGAGATGTTTTTT.